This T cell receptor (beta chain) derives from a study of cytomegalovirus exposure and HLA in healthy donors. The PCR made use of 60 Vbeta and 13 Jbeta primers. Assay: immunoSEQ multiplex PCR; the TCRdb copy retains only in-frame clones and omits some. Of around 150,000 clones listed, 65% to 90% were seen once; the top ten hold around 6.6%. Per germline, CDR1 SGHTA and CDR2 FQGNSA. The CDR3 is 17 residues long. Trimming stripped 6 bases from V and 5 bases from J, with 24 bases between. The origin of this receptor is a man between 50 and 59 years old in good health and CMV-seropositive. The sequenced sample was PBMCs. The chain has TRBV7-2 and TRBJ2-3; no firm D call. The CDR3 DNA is TGTGCCAGCAGGCAGATAGCCGCGGCACGCTTACAAGATACGCAGTATTTT. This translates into CASRQIAAARLQDTQYF.